This T cell receptor (beta chain) was captured by sequencing in a study of technical replicates of blood from a handful of donors. CDR3 length: 13 amino acids. Per the germline V gene, CDR1 is MNHNY and CDR2 is SVGAGI (reference sequence). The V gene end was trimmed by 6 bases and the J gene end by 5 bases; junction bases not matched to a gene: 5. This clone was seen only once. The data were produced by immunoSEQ multiplex PCR, yet TCRdb's version contains in-frame clones alone and is incomplete. The sample contains roughly 79,000 clones, 93% of which appear only once. This chain joins TRBV6-6 and TRBJ2-7, with 9 bases matching TRBD1. The sequence was obtained from a human donor in good health. The sequenced material came from T cells isolated from PBMCs. CDR3 in DNA: TGTGCCAGCAGGGGGACAGGGCGCAACGAGCAGTACTTC. Its translation: CASRGTGRNEQYF.